The source of this TCR beta chain is a study of T cells in Graves' hyperthyroidism and ophthalmopathy. The cohort's ophthalmopathy patients, a group with duration under 3 months, had a Clinical Activity Score of at least 3 and a NOSPECS grade of at least 4. Researchers took RNA transcripts and amplified the TCR beta CDR3 regions from them. HTBI primers were employed in a first-round RT-PCR of the TCR CDR3. Using its own MiXCR run on the multiplex PCR reads, TCRdb lists one record per CDR3 protein. The sample gives about 250,000 distinct CDR3 sequences, more than 20% of which show up once; 35% to 40% is in the top ten. Deletions cut 0 bases from V and 7 bases from J, with 9 bases between. This CDR3 region has 13 residues. Germline lookup yields CDR1 ENHRY and CDR2 SYGVKD. This clonotype was counted ten times or more.

The sequence came from a woman aged 40 to 50 with Graves' ophthalmopathy. The rearrangement links TRBV10-3 to TRBJ1-1; D is undetermined. Sequencing was carried out using blood. The CDR3 here is CAISESWGIEAFF. CDR3 in DNA: TGTGCCATCAGTGAGTCTTGGGGAATTGAAGCTTTCTTT.